These T cell receptor beta chains were read from a single sample in a study of cytomegalovirus exposure and HLA in healthy donors. Libraries were prepared by immunoSEQ multiplex PCR; TCRdb keeps only in-frame clonotypes and omits some of them. Its table records about 130,000 clones. The sequenced material came from PBMCs. All receptors derive from a man aged 35 to 55 in good health and CMV-seronegative. CDR3s include the opening cysteine and the closing phenylalanine or tryptophan.

CDR3 | V
CASSKGLAGLEQFF | TRBV9
CASSQGGGYEQYF | TRBV4-3
CASSDVAGASYNEQFF | TRBV6-4
CASSLPSGPTDTQYF | TRBV5-1
CASSEKVAVSGRAFF | TRBV6-1
CASSVVGVSTDTQYF | TRBV9
CASSEATGTDTQYF | TRBV6-1
CASSLILAGGNEQFF | TRBV7-6
CASTGTGNTEAFF | TRBV25-1
CASSPHWRGSGELFF | TRBV4-1
CASSYGGGYGYTF | TRBV28
CAWSVGGTQYF | TRBV30
CASSLRGYEQYF | TRBV7-9
CASSEPGFGTEAFF | TRBV6-1
CASSFWDRGNTGELFF | TRBV5-6
CASSVAAGVNSYEQYF | TRBV9
CASSRSGGFSGNTIYF | TRBV11-2
CARQKSSGANTGELFF | TRBV30
CASCGTSGRGEQFF | TRBV6-6
CASSIGGAVAQYF | TRBV19
CASSSGGTSASYEQYF | TRBV5-4
CASSEGWKGIDEQYF | TRBV2
CAIGASGRENIQYF | TRBV10-3
CASSLGSEAFF | TRBV5-1
CASSLDRKGGTQYF | TRBV5-6
CASSFFEGATGELFF | TRBV5-1
CASSQDGLGGGQFF | TRBV4-1
CASSLARTSGQETQYF | TRBV7-2
CSVGQWGGYGYTF | TRBV29-1
CASSLAGGSEAFF | TRBV11-2
CASSLPGQGNIQYF | TRBV11-3